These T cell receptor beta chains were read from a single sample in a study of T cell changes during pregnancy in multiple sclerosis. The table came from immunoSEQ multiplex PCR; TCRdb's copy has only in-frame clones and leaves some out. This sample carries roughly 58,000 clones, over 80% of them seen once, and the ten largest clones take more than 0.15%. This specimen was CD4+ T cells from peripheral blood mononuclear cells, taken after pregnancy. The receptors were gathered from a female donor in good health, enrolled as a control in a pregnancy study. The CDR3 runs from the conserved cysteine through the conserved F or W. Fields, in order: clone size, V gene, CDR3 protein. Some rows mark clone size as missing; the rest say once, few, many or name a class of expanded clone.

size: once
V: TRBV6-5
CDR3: CASSRVTNEKLFF

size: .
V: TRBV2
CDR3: CASSGSPGIGLTDTQYF

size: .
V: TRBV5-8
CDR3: CASSTGLAHSRGGLDEQFF

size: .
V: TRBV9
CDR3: CASSAERGGRADTQYF

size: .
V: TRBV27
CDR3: CASSPRMTYEQYF

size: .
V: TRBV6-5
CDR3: CASSYSGVRELFF

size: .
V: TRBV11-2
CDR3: CASSTQGGTEAFF

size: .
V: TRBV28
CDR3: CASSPSGGTKNIQYF

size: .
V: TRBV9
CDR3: CASSVVVENTEAFF

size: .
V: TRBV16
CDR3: CASSQSRAETQYF

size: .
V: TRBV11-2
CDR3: CASSLQTATTDTQYF

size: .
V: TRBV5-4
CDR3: CASSLFGREQYF

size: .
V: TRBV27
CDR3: CASSSLKDSPQETQYF

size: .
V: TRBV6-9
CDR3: CVSRRIRTLSYEQYF

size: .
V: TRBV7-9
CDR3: CASSLLPGNTGELFF

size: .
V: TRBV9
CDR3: CASSVGGADTQYF

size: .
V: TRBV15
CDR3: CATSRVQNTEAFF

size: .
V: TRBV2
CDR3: CARGQGGNQPQHF

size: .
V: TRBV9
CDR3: CASSVESAWGVHSPLHF

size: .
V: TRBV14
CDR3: CASSQGDRNTEAFF

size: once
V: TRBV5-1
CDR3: CASSLGVLDRGGGYTF

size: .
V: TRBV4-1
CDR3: CASSQDAGVGKLFF

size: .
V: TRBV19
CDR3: CASSLPGLRAPLHF

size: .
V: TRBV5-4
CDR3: CASSLEQRNTEAFF

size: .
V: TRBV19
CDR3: CASSILDREYEQYF

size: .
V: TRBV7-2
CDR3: CASSHIQGRYGYTF

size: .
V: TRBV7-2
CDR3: CASSLAGTGLETQYF

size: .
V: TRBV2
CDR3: CASSYLTSGGAYEQYF

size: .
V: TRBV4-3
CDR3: CASSLQRDSFSYGYTF

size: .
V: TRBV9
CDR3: CASSVPGTGIGETQYF

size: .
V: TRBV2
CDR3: CASSELRALHF

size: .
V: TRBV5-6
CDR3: CASSFGRVGSPLHF

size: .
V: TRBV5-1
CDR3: CASSLYTGNYGYTF

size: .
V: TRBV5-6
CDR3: CASSLLYYEQYF

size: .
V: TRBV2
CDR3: CASSGTGRRVGYTF

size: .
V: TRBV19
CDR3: CASTANRGNNQPQHF

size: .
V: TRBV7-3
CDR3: CASSHLAGKEGDEQFF